This T cell receptor (beta chain) was observed in a study of blood T cell repertoires in COVID-19. Germline trimming cut 3 bases from V and 7 bases from J; bases unmatched to any gene: 8. CDR3 length: 15 amino acids. Germline CDR1 is SGHRS and CDR2 is YFSETQ. TCRdb's table, derived via immunoSEQ multiplex PCR, lists solely in-frame clones and lacks some. The table records 350,000 to 500,000 clones, approximately 91% of them present only once. The participants were between roughly 18 and 89 years old and came from about two dozen US areas. The chain joins TRBV5-1 to TRBJ2-1, with 9 nucleotides matching TRBD2. Material: PBMCs or T cells enriched from blood (not recorded which). This receptor was obtained from a woman younger than 35 who had been exposed to COVID-19. CDR3 sequence reads: CASSSLAGTGNEQFF. The CDR3 DNA follows: TGCGCCAGCAGCTCCCTAGCGGGGACGGGAAATGAGCAGTTCTTC.